This T cell receptor (beta chain) was identified in a study of T-cell reconstitution after alpha-beta-depleted transplantation in children. Construction of the TCRbeta library involved unique molecular identifiers. Using its own MiXCR run on the PCR reads, TCRdb lists one record per CDR3 protein. The data show roughly 400,000 distinct CDR3 sequences, approximately 42% seen once. On this clonotype itself: Its target is not known.

The CDR3 runs to 19 residues. With V trimmed by 4 bases and J by 4 bases, 17 bases remained unmatched. Germline V gene sequence: CDR1 SGHVS, CDR2 FNYEAQ. Points from the study as a whole: It was reported that alpha-beta T cells came from several hundred expanded graft clones (about two months after transplant). T-cell counts and diversity at one year following transplant were attributed mainly to newly produced T cells.

The rearrangement joins TRBV7-6 to TRBJ2-1; TRBD2 agrees at 9 bases. The material was PBMCs, obtained before TCRalphabeta/CD19-depleted stem cell transplant. The origin of this receptor is a girl aged 2 to 10 with aplastic anemia, due to receive a stem cell transplant. The CDR3 coding sequence is TGTGCCAGCAGCTCAAGTCCCCCGTTGGGTAGCGGGAGATACAATGAGCAGTTCTTC. The encoded protein is CASSSSPPLGSGRYNEQFF.